The 3 T cell receptor beta chains presented below share a single source sample, sequenced in a study of blood T cell repertoires in COVID-19. Sequencing used immunoSEQ multiplex PCR; TCRdb keeps in-frame clones, though not all of them. The profile shows 150,000 to 200,000 clones, about nine tenths of them singletons. Sequenced material: peripheral blood. The source is a man younger than 35 with acute or convalescent COVID-19.

This clone came up once. The rearrangement uses TRBV25-1 and TRBJ2-7; TRBD2 agrees at 9 bases. Trimming at V came to 6 bases and at J to 1 base, leaving 1 base not matched to a gene. The CDR3 spans 13 residues. Germline V gene sequence: CDR1 MGHDK, CDR2 SYGVNS. The CDR3 reads CASRTSGSYEQYF. For the CDR3, the DNA is TGTGCCAGCAGGACTAGCGGATCCTACGAGCAGTACTTC.

A single count supports this clone. The chain employs TRBV21-1 and TRBJ1-2. TRBV21-1 is labeled a pseudogene. The CDR3 runs 12 residues. The CDR3 nucleotides read TGTGCCAGCACTCCTGGGTCTAGGGGCTACACCTTC. Its translation: CASTPGSRGYTF.

The gene calls are TRBV4-1 and TRBJ2-2; no clear D gene. Germline loops: CDR1 MGHRA, CDR2 YSYEKL. The V end was cut by 1 base, the J end by 6 bases, with 18 bases between. The CDR3 consists of 17 residues. The CDR3 spells CASSQGGPKRSPGELFF. The DNA of the CDR3 is TGCGCCAGCAGCCAAGGTGGGCCAAAACGCTCTCCCGGGGAGCTGTTTTTT.